The entry below gives a single T cell receptor (beta chain) sequence along with its context. Germline CDR1 reads MGHRA; CDR2 reads YSYEKL. Losses at the gene ends were 7 bases for V and 7 bases for J; bases not matched to a gene: 16. This CDR3 has 16 amino acids. The data were obtained in a study of beta chain features in type 1 diabetes. Isolated RNA was reverse transcribed in full, so expressed TCRB transcripts were sequenced. Sequenced by immunoSEQ multiplex PCR; TCRdb stores in-frame clones only, minus some. The sample has about 360,000 clones, around 12% seen once. This receptor was identified in a man between 18 and 29 years old in good health. Sequenced input: naive CD4+ T cells from blood. The chain carries TRBV4-1 and TRBJ1-2, with TRBD1 identical over 9 bases. This chain's CDR3 is CASNAPGTGRLGGYTF. CDR3 DNA: TGCGCCAGCAACGCTCCCGGGACAGGGCGGCTGGGTGGCTACACCTTC.